This TCR beta chain was identified in a study of blood T cells in healthy people across ages. Study-level information: T cells yielded about one barcoded beta molecule per two cells through template switching.

The sample holds a few counts of this clonotype. As yet, its antigen is unknown. CDR1 and CDR2 (germline): SQVTM, ANQGSEA. There are 14 residues in the CDR3. Between the trimmed V and J ends, which lost 0 bases and 4 bases, there was a span of 12 bases. A second about 7 to 11 cycle PCR used barcoded and J-beta primers. TCRdb recomputed calls from the 5' RACE reads with MiXCR, one row per CDR3 protein. The sample holds 650,000 to 1,000,000 distinct CDR3 sequences, 30% to 45% seen once. Study outcomes and limitations: Naive T cell percentage and TCR beta diversity correlated strongly. Naive and antigen-experienced cells were not separated, limiting conclusive comparison.

The sequenced sample was blood. This receptor was identified in a man aged 18-30 years in good health. The genes are TRBV29-1 and TRBJ2-5, with D unresolved. This CDR3 reads CSVEDGSPGETQYF. The CDR3 DNA reads TGCAGCGTTGAAGACGGTAGCCCGGGAGAGACCCAGTACTTC.